This entry lists 20 T cell receptor beta chains sequenced from one sample in a study of shared clonotypes between healthy human individuals. Sequencing was performed with immunoSEQ multiplex PCR; in TCRdb, only in-frame clones are kept and a portion is missing. The repertoire has fewer than 1.6 million clones, 98% to 99% of them found once; the top ten carry around 0.38%. Sequences were obtained from naive CD4+ T cells sorted from blood. Subset here: CD45RA+ positively selected. These receptors came from a man aged 25 to 40 in good health.

The chain uses TRBV10-1 and TRBJ2-7; D is perhaps TRBD2 (5 bases). Germline V gene sequence: CDR1 WNHNN, CDR2 SYGVQD (reference sequence). V lost 3 bases and J lost 10, with 13 bases in between. CDR3 length equals 12 residues. The CDR3 sequence: CASSDLPREQYF. CDR3 sequence (DNA): TGCGCCAGCAGTGATCTTCCGAGGGAACAGTACTTC.

With regard to this clone: Other DNA sequences in this sample translate to the same CDR3. The chain links TRBV18 to TRBJ2-5; the D is unclear. The CDR3 loop spans 14 amino acids. The germline V gene encodes CDR1 KGHSH and CDR2 LQKENI. Trimming left V 0 bases short and J 5 bases short, with 10 bases between. CDR3 nucleotide sequence: TGTGCCAGCTCACCACCGAGCTCTCGGGAGACCCAGTACTTC. This sequence encodes CASSPPSSRETQYF.

V is TRBV7-6 and J is TRBJ1-4, with 7 bases lining up with TRBD1. With 0 bases clipped from V and 8 bases from J, the junction kept 6 bases outside the gene matches. This CDR3 has 15 amino acids. Germline V lookup: CDR1 SGHVS, CDR2 FNYEAQ. CDR3 bases: TGTGCCAGCAGCTTAGCGACAGGGTTCGAGGAAAAACTGTTTTTT. Protein: CASSLATGFEEKLFF.

The J gene is TRBJ2-3, the V gene TRBV28; D may be TRBD1 (5 bases). Per germline, CDR1 MDHEN and CDR2 SYDVKM. V lost 2 bases, J lost 3 bases, and 9 bases lay in between. CDR3 size: 14 residues. The CDR3 region has the DNA TGTGCCAGCAGTTTACTCCAGGGTACAGATACGCAGTATTTT. It yields the protein CASSLLQGTDTQYF.

CDR3 sequence: CASSHWGGEQYF. DNA of the CDR3: TGTGCCAGCAGCCACTGGGGGGGCGAGCAGTACTTC. The chain joins TRBV7-2 to TRBJ2-7, with 7 nucleotides matching TRBD2. CDR1 is SGHTA, CDR2 FQGNSA, per germline. CDR3 size: 12 residues. V shed 5 bases, J shed 6 bases, and the junction held 4 bases outside the gene matches.

The chain combines TRBV7-6 with TRBJ2-3, with D hard to call. Germline CDR1 reads SGHVS; CDR2 reads FNYEAQ. The CDR3 totals 15 residues. V was clipped by 1 base and J by 2 bases, with 10 bases between them. The CDR3 DNA reads as TGTGCCAGCAGCTTAGATGCAGGCCCCACAGATACGCAGTATTTT. Translation gives CASSLDAGPTDTQYF.

The J gene is TRBJ2-1, the V gene TRBV7-2; TRBD2 might be the D (6 bases). Trimming removed 5 bases from V and 0 bases from J, with 14 bases in between. Per the germline V gene, CDR1 is SGHTA and CDR2 is FQGNSA. The CDR3 is made up of 16 amino acids. Here the CDR3 DNA reads TGTGCCAGCAGCCCCGGAGGGGTTAGCTCCTACAATGAGCAGTTCTTC. This sequence encodes CASSPGGVSSYNEQFF.

This clone is a singleton in its sample. This chain uses TRBV9 with TRBJ2-1; 10 nucleotides match TRBD2. V was clipped by 4 bases and J by 4 bases; unmatched bases: 5. The CDR3 covers 15 residues. Germline CDR1 and CDR2: SGDLS and YYNGEE. As DNA, the CDR3 is TGTGCCAGCAGCATCACTAGCGGGGTATACAATGAGCAGTTCTTC. This gives the protein CASSITSGVYNEQFF.

V gene TRBV5-6 combines with J gene TRBJ2-3, with 8 bases aligning to TRBD2. The CDR3 covers 13 residues. After removal of 4 bases from V and 5 bases from J, the junction contained 3 bases not matched to a gene. Germline lookup yields CDR1 SGHDT and CDR2 YYEEEE. In DNA form, the CDR3 reads TGTGCCAGCAGCCCCCGGGGGGGAGATACGCAGTATTTT. Protein: CASSPRGGDTQYF.

The chain joins TRBV13 to TRBJ2-1; 8 bases are a match to TRBD2. CDR1 PRHDT and CDR2 FYEKMQ come from the germline V gene (reference sequence). This CDR3 is built from 14 residues. V dropped 6 bases and J dropped 14; count of bases not matched to a gene: 15. The CDR3 nucleotides are TGTGCCAGCAGACCCCTAGCGGGCGTTAGTCAAGAGTTCTTC. Amino acids: CASRPLAGVSQEFF.

The chain carries TRBV5-1 and TRBJ1-2, with 9 bases that match TRBD1. Per the germline V gene, CDR1 is SGHRS and CDR2 is YFSETQ. V lost 1 base, J lost 3 bases, and 4 bases stayed unmatched. The CDR3 covers 15 residues. The CDR3 is CASSLRQGVDYGYTF. The CDR3 nucleotides are TGCGCCAGCAGCTTGAGACAGGGGGTAGACTATGGCTACACCTTC.

V gene TRBV18 combines with J gene TRBJ2-7; 12 nucleotides align to TRBD1. The CDR3 has 15 amino acids. After removal of 0 bases from V and 6 bases from J, the junction contained 3 bases not matched to a gene. Germline values: CDR1 KGHSH, CDR2 LQKENI. Here the CDR3 reads CASSPPGTGGFEQYF. For the CDR3, the DNA is TGTGCCAGCTCACCACCCGGGACAGGGGGCTTCGAGCAGTACTTC.

The rearrangement links TRBV11-2 to TRBJ2-1; 9 bases are a match to TRBD2. From germline, CDR1 is SGHAT and CDR2 FQNNGV. The V gene end was trimmed by 5 bases and the J gene end by 1 base; junction bases not matched to a gene: 9. This CDR3 has 17 residues. CDR3: CASSPFAGGPSYNEQFF. In nucleotides, the CDR3 is TGTGCCAGCAGCCCATTTGCGGGAGGGCCTTCCTACAATGAGCAGTTCTTC.

The rearrangement links TRBV6-1 to TRBJ2-1; 7 bases map to TRBD2. This CDR3 spans 15 amino acids. V gave up 6 bases and J gave up 7 bases; unmatched junction bases: 12. Germline V gives CDR1 MNHNS, CDR2 SASEGT. DNA for the CDR3: TGTGCCAGCAGCTGGCGGCGGGGGTCTACGAATGAGCAGTTCTTC. Amino acids: CASSWRRGSTNEQFF.

This clone was seen only once. V and J are TRBV7-3 and TRBJ1-1, with TRBD1 as a possible D gene (5 bases). Germline lookup yields CDR1 SGHTA and CDR2 FQGTGA. Trimming shortened V by 5 bases and J by 0 bases, and 10 bases separated the two germline ends. This CDR3 spans 14 amino acids. The CDR3 nucleotides read TGTGCCAGCAGCCCCGACAGTATGAACACTGAAGCTTTCTTT. Amino acids: CASSPDSMNTEAFF.

The table lists this clone with a count of one. The genes are TRBV5-4 and TRBJ2-5, with D possibly being TRBD1 (5 bases). This CDR3 region has 14 residues. Looked up from germline, CDR1 is SGHNT and CDR2 is YYREEE (reference sequence). V was trimmed by 4 bases and J by 1 base, leaving 11 bases between them. CDR3 sequence: CASSGAGTQETQYF. CDR3 DNA sequence: TGTGCCAGCAGCGGGGCTGGAACCCAAGAGACCCAGTACTTC.

This chain uses TRBV5-1 with TRBJ1-1; tentatively, D is TRBD1 (5 bases). The ends were cut back, 3 bases at V and 1 base at J, with 13 bases in the middle. Germline V lookup: CDR1 SGHRS, CDR2 YFSETQ. The CDR3 contains 15 residues. The CDR3: CASSSLGTSNTEAFF. CDR3 in DNA: TGCGCCAGCAGCTCGCTGGGGACGTCGAACACTGAAGCTTTCTTT.

CDR3 region: CASSPGTGIFEQYF. In DNA, the CDR3 is TGCGCCAGCAGCCCAGGGACAGGCATCTTCGAGCAGTACTTC. The genes are TRBV5-1 and TRBJ2-7; 8 bases align to TRBD1. Germline-derived CDR1 and CDR2 are SGHRS and YFSETQ. V gave up 4 bases and J gave up 6 bases; unmatched junction bases: 9. The CDR3 contains 14 residues.

The V gene is TRBV5-4, the J gene TRBJ2-1, with 7 bases identical to TRBD1. The CDR3 sequence is 15 residues long. The germline CDR1 and CDR2 sequences are SGHNT and YYREEE (reference sequence). The junction had 6 bases not matched to a gene; V was cut back by 1 base and J by 5 bases. CDR3 residues: CASSLWQGVNNEQFF. The CDR3 bases are TGTGCCAGCAGCTTGTGGCAGGGGGTTAACAATGAGCAGTTCTTC.

The chain combines TRBV5-1 with TRBJ2-7; 8 nucleotides line up with TRBD1. This CDR3 contains 14 residues. Germline V gives CDR1 SGHRS, CDR2 YFSETQ. V trimming: 4 bases; J trimming: 2 bases; junction bases outside the gene matches: 5. CDR3 coding DNA: TGCGCCAGCAGCCCCCCGACAGGGGCCTACGAGCAGTACTTC. Translated: CASSPPTGAYEQYF.